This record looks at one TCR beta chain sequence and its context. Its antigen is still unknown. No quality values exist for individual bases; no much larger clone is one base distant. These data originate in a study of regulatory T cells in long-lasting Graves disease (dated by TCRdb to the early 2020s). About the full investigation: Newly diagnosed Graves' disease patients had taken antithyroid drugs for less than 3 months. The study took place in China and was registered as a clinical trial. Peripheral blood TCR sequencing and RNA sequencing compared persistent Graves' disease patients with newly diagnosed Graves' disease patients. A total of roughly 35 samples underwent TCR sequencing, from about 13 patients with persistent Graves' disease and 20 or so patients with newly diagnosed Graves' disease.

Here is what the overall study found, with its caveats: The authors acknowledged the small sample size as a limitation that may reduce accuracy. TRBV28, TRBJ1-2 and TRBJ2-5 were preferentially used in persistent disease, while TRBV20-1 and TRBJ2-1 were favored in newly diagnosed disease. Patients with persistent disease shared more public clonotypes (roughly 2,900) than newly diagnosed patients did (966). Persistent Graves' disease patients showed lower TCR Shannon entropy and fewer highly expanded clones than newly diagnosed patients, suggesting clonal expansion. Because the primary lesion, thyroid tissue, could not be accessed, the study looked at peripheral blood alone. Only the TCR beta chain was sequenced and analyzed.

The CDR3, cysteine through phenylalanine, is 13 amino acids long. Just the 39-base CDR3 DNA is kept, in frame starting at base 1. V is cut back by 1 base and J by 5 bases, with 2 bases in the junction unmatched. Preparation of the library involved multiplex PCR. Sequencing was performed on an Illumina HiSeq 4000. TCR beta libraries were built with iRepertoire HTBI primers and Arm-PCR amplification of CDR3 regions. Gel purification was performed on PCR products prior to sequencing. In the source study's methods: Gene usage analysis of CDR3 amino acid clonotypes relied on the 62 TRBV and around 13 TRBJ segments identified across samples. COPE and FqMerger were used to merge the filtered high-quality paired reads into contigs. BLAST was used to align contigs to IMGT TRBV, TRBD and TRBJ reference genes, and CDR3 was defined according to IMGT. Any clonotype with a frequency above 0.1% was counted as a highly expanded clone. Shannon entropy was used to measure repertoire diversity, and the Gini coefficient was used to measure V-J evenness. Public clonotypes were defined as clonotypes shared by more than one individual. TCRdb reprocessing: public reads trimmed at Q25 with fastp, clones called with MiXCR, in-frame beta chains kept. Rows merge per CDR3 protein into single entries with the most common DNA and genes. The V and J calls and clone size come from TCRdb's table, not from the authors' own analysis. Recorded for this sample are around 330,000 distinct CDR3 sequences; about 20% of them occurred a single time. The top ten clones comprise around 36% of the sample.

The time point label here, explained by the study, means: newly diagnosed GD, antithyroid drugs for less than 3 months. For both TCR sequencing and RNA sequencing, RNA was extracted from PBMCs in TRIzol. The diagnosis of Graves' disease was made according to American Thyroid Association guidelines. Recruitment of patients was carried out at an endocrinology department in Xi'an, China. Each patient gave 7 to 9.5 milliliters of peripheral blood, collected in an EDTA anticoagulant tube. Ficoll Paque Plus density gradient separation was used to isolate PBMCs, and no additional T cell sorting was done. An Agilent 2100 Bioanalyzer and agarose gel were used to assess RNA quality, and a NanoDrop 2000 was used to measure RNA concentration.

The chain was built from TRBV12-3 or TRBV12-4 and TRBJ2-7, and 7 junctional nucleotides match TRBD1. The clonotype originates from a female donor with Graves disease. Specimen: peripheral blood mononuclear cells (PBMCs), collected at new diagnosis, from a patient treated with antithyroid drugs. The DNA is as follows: TGTGCCAGCAGTTTAGGAAGGGGGCACGAGCAGTACTTC. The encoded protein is CASSLGRGHEQYF.